These 9 T cell receptor beta chains originate from one sample sequenced in a study of cytomegalovirus exposure and HLA in healthy donors. The PCR had 60 Vbeta and 13 Jbeta primers. Measured with immunoSEQ multiplex PCR; TCRdb has only the in-frame clones, and not every one. The sample records roughly 180,000 clones, approximately 80% being singletons. Sequencing was performed on PBMCs. The source is a man between 18 and 35 years old in good health and CMV-seronegative.

The V call is TRBV18, the J call TRBJ1-1, with D possibly being TRBD1 (6 bases). With 3 bases removed from V and 2 bases from J, the gap between germline ends came to 13 bases. Germline V lookup: CDR1 KGHSH, CDR2 LQKENI. The length of the CDR3 is 15 residues. DNA of the CDR3: TGTGCCAGCTCACCCGGATTACAGGGTAACACTGAAGCTTTCTTT. Translated, it gives CASSPGLQGNTEAFF.

Only one count was recorded for this clone. CDR3 coding DNA: TGTGCCAGCGGACAGGGTCAAGAGACCCAGTACTTC. As protein: CASGQGQETQYF. This sequence joins TRBV5-4 and TRBJ2-5; 8 nucleotides match TRBD1. The CDR3 is made up of 12 amino acids. The junction had 1 base not matched to a gene; V was cut back by 7 bases and J by 2 bases. CDR1 and CDR2 (germline): SGHNT, YYREEE (reference sequence).

In its sample, this clone was seen a few times. The chain combines TRBV20-1 with TRBJ1-2; 7 bases align to TRBD1. CDR1 and CDR2 from the germline V gene are DFQATT and SNEGSKA (reference sequence). The CDR3 extends over 10 amino acids. The V segment lost 8 bases and the J segment 6 bases; nucleotides outside the gene matches: 3. CDR3 in DNA: TGCAGTACAGGGGTCGATGGCTACACCTTC. Protein sequence: CSTGVDGYTF.

V usage is TRBV5-4 and J usage is TRBJ1-2; 8 bases match TRBD1. The V and J ends lost 2 bases and 5 bases, in that order; junction bases with no gene match: 8. The CDR3 totals 15 residues. Germline V gives CDR1 SGHNT, CDR2 YYREEE (reference sequence). CDR3 nucleotides: TGTGCCAGCAGCTTCGGACAGGGAGACGGGTATGGCTACACCTTC. Translating gives CASSFGQGDGYGYTF.

This sequence joins TRBV29-1 and TRBJ1-1; 9 positions match TRBD1. The CDR3 is 12 residues long. The V segment lost 7 bases and the J segment 1 base; nucleotides outside the gene matches: 1. Germline assignment: CDR1 SQVTM and CDR2 ANQGSEA. The CDR3 DNA follows: TGCAGCGGGGACAGGGAGAACACTGAAGCTTTCTTT. Its translation is CSGDRENTEAFF.

The rearrangement joins TRBV7-9 to TRBJ1-5; the D gene is possibly TRBD1 (5 bases). Trimming pared 5 bases from V and 7 bases from J, leaving 15 bases between. The CDR3 is made up of 14 amino acids. CDR1 is SEHNR, CDR2 FQNEAQ, per germline (reference sequence). The CDR3 spells CASSQPGLGQPQHF. CDR3 sequence (DNA): TGTGCCAGCAGCCAACCGGGACTAGGCCAGCCCCAGCATTTT.

V usage is TRBV15 and J usage is TRBJ1-2; 8 nucleotides align to TRBD1. V lost 0 bases to trimming and J lost 5 bases; unmatched junction nucleotides: 5. The CDR3 consists of 15 residues. Germline assignment: CDR1 LNHNV and CDR2 YYDKDF (reference sequence). The CDR3 loop reads CATSRDQGARYGYTF. CDR3 bases: TGTGCCACCAGCAGAGACCAGGGGGCGAGGTATGGCTACACCTTC.

A few counts support this clone. This chain connects TRBV4-1 to TRBJ1-2, with D possibly TRBD1 on 5 matching bases. The V and J ends lost 1 base and 0 bases respectively, with 9 bases between them. The CDR3 has 15 residues. Germline lookup yields CDR1 MGHRA and CDR2 YSYEKL. CDR3 coding DNA: TGCGCCAGCAGCCAAGTTCTAGGGGCTAACTATGGCTACACCTTC. This codes for CASSQVLGANYGYTF.

This clone was seen more than once but under ten times. The V and J genes are TRBV6-1 and TRBJ2-2, with D possibly matching TRBD2 (5 bases). The CDR3 sequence is 15 residues long. Germline V gene lookup returns CDR1 MNHNS and CDR2 SASEGT. Trimming took 2 bases from V and 0 from J, leaving 7 bases between them. DNA of the CDR3: TGTGCCAGCAGTGAACGGGATGCGAACACCGGGGAGCTGTTTTTT. It yields the protein CASSERDANTGELFF.